A selection of T cell receptor beta chains follows, all from one sample in a study of blood T cell repertoires in COVID-19. Sequencing used immunoSEQ multiplex PCR; TCRdb keeps in-frame clones, though not all of them. The top ten clones hold more than 6.5% of a sample with just under 60,000 clones, around 86% of them seen once. The sample consisted of peripheral blood. These receptors came from a human donor with active COVID-19. The donor label of this sample is uncertain. Each CDR3 is given with its conserved first and last residue. A D gene is named only where the DNA matches it firmly. The size entry is marked missing in some rows and otherwise reads once, few, many or a size class.

TRBV21-1	TRBJ2-2	.	.	17	TGTGCCAGCAACATTAATACGGACAGCTCGAACACCGGGGAGCTGTTTTTT	CASNINTDSSNTGELFF
TRBV28	TRBJ1-6	.	.	14	TGTGCCAGCAGTTTTCCCTCAGGTTGGTCACCCCTCCACTTT	CASSFPSGWSPLHF
TRBV7-2	TRBJ2-7	.	TRBD2	17	TGTGCCAGCAGCTCAACCCTCAGCGGGACTGGCTCCTACGAGCAGTACTTC	CASSSTLSGTGSYEQYF
TRBV11-2	TRBJ2-5	.	TRBD2	14	TGTGCCAGCAACAAGCGGGGGCCAAAAGAGACCCAGTACTTC	CASNKRGPKETQYF
TRBV6-1	TRBJ2-7	few	TRBD1	17	TGTGCCAGCAGTGAACCAGTTCCCGGGACAGGGGGTAACGAGCAGTACTTC	CASSEPVPGTGGNEQYF
TRBV14	TRBJ2-3	.	TRBD1	15	TGTGCCAGCAGAAGACAGGGTTCCCCTTTGGATACGCAGTATTTT	CASRRQGSPLDTQYF
TRBV11-1	TRBJ2-7	.	TRBD2	14	TGTGCCAGCAGCCCCCCGGGACTAGCCTACGAGCAGTACTTC	CASSPPGLAYEQYF
TRBV13	TRBJ2-7	.	TRBD1	16	TGTGCCAGCAGCTTACAAACCGGGACAGGGGGCATGCGGCAGTACTTC	CASSLQTGTGGMRQYF
TRBV5-1	TRBJ2-6	.	.	16	TGCGCCAGCAGCCTAATGGGCTTCTCTGGGGCCAACGTCCTGACTTTC	CASSLMGFSGANVLTF
TRBV27	TRBJ2-3	once	TRBD1	15	TGTGCCAGCAGTTTATGGACAGGGGCAAAAGATACGCAGTATTTT	CASSLWTGAKDTQYF
TRBV2	TRBJ2-7	.	.	12	TGTGCCAGCAGTCGCGGGCTCTACGAGCAGTACTTC	CASSRGLYEQYF
TRBV2	TRBJ1-3	few	TRBD1	15	TGTGCCACCCACTATTTGACAGGGGTCGGAAACACCATATATTTT	CATHYLTGVGNTIYF
TRBV27	TRBJ1-2	.	.	14	TGTGCCAGCAGTCCTCAGGGATGGAGCTATGGCTACACCTTC	CASSPQGWSYGYTF
TRBV1	TRBJ1-2	.	.	14	TGCACCAGCAGCCGTCAGGGGAGCCGCTATGGCTACACCTTC	CTSSRQGSRYGYTF
TRBV5-6	TRBJ1-4	.	.	16	TGTGCCAGCAGCTTGGCCGGTTGGGGCGGGGGTGAAAAACTGTTTTTT	CASSLAGWGGGEKLFF
TRBV19	TRBJ1-2	.	.	13	TGTGCCAGCCTCCGGCCGGGGTCCTATGGCTACACCTTC	CASLRPGSYGYTF
TRBV7-6	TRBJ1-4	.	.	15	TGTGCCAGCAGCCATGGCGCAGGGGATAATGAAAAACTGTTTTTT	CASSHGAGDNEKLFF
TRBV7-3	TRBJ2-1	.	TRBD2	14	TGTGCCAGCAGCCTCGGGGGGTCCTACAATGAGCAGTTCTTC	CASSLGGSYNEQFF
TRBV27	TRBJ1-2	.	TRBD1	14	TGTGCCAGCAGGGGGGACAGGGGGGACGTTGGCTACACCTTC	CASRGDRGDVGYTF
TRBV7-2	TRBJ1-6	.	.	13	TGTGCCAGCGCGAGCTCCTATAATTCACCCCTCCACTTT	CASASSYNSPLHF
TRBV4-1	TRBJ2-2	.	.	15	TGCGCCAGCAGCCCCCGGGACTGGGGTGCCGGGGAGCTGTTTTTT	CASSPRDWGAGELFF
TRBV18	TRBJ2-7	.	.	15	TGTGCCAGCTCACCACTCACAGGGCTCTCTTACGAGCAGTACTTC	CASSPLTGLSYEQYF
TRBV18	TRBJ2-3	.	.	15	TGTGCCAGCTCACGACTCCTACTAGCTACAGATACGCAGTATTTT	CASSRLLLATDTQYF
TRBV3-1/TRBV3-2	TRBJ2-7	.	.	15	TGTGCCAGCAGCCGCATTCAGGGGCAGTGCTACGAGCAGTACTTC	CASSRIQGQCYEQYF